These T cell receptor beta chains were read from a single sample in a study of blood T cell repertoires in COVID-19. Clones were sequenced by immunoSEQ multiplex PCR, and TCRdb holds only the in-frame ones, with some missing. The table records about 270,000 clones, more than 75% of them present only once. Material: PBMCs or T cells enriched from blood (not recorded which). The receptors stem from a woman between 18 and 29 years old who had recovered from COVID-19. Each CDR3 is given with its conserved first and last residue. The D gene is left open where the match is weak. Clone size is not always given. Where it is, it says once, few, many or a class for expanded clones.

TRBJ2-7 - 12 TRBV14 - CASSHRGNEQYF TGTGCCAGCAGCCACCGGGGGAACGAGCAGTACTTC
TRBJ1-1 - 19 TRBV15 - CATSGPRQEIWVMNTEAFF TGTGCCACCAGCGGACCCCGACAGGAAATATGGGTCATGAACACTGAAGCTTTCTTT
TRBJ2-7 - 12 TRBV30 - CAWAGYSYEQYF TGTGCCTGGGCAGGGTATTCCTACGAGCAGTACTTC
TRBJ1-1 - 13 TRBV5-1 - CASSPGTWPEAFF TGCGCCAGCAGCCCGGGTACGTGGCCTGAAGCTTTCTTT
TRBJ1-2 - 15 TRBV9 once CASSVGRSGGYGYTF TGTGCCAGCAGCGTAGGCAGGTCAGGTGGCTATGGCTACACCTTC
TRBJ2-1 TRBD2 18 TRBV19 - CASSIVSRMGLASNEQFF TGTGCCAGTAGTATAGTCAGTCGTATGGGACTAGCTTCGAATGAGCAGTTCTTC
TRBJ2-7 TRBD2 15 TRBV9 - CASSVDGTSVDEQYF TGTGCCAGCAGCGTAGACGGGACTAGCGTTGACGAGCAGTACTTC
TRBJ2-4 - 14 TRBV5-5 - CASSSDSGKNIQYF TGTGCCAGCAGCTCCGACAGCGGGAAAAACATTCAGTACTTC
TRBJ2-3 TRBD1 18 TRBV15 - CATSRPPRTGPLSDTQYF TGTGCCACCAGCAGACCCCCTCGGACAGGGCCCTTGTCAGATACGCAGTATTTT
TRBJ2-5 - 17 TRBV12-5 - CASGPGSHRAMEETQYF TGTGCTAGTGGTCCTGGTAGTCACAGGGCAATGGAAGAGACCCAGTACTTC
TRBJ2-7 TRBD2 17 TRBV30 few CAWSGLLAGDFSYEQYF TGTGCCTGGAGTGGCTTACTAGCGGGCGACTTCTCCTACGAGCAGTACTTC
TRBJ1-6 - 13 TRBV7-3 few CASSQQGSGPLHF TGTGCCAGCAGCCAACAGGGTTCCGGACCCCTCCACTTT
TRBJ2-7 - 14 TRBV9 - CASSQGTAAYEQYF TGTGCCAGCAGCCAAGGGACTGCCGCCTACGAGCAGTACTTC
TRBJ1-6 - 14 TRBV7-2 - CASSFSVGARPLHF TGTGCCAGCAGCTTCTCGGTGGGAGCGAGGCCCCTCCACTTT
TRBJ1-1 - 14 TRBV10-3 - CAISPAREVDEAFF TGTGCCATCAGTCCAGCCAGGGAGGTGGATGAAGCTTTCTTT
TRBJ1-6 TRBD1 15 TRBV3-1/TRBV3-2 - CASSQEGTGNSPLHF TGTGCCAGCAGCCAAGAGGGGACAGGGAATTCACCCCTCCACTTT
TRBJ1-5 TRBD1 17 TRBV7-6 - CASSKGQGGGGNQPQHF TGTGCCAGCAGCAAGGGACAGGGAGGGGGCGGCAATCAGCCCCAGCATTTT
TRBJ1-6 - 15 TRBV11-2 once CASSSSWGGYSPLHF TGTGCCAGCAGCTCCTCCTGGGGGGGGTATTCACCCCTCCACTTT
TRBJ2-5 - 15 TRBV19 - CASSIVGTVQETQYF TGTGCCAGTAGTATAGTCGGAACAGTCCAAGAGACCCAGTACTTC
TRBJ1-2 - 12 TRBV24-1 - CATSDLQQTYTF TGTGCCACCAGTGATCTACAGCAAACCTACACCTTC
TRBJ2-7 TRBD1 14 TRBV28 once CASSMDRGIYEQYF TGTGCCAGCAGTATGGACAGGGGGATCTACGAGCAGTACTTC
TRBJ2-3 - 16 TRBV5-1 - CASSLELVSNTDTQYF TGCGCCAGCAGCTTGGAACTAGTCTCAAACACAGATACGCAGTATTTT
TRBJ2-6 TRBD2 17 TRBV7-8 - CASSPPGGRTGANVLTF TGTGCCAGCAGCCCCCCGGGGGGGAGAACCGGGGCCAACGTCCTGACTTTC
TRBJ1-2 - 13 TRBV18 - CASSQTGSDGYTF TGTGCCAGCTCACAGACAGGTAGCGATGGCTACACCTTC
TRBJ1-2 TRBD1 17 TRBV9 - CASSQGTGDPNNYGYTF TGTGCCAGCAGCCAGGGGACAGGGGACCCGAACAACTATGGCTACACCTTC
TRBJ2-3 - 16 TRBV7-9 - CASSLDVTEVLYTQYF TGTGCCAGCAGCTTAGACGTGACTGAAGTACTGTATACGCAGTATTTT
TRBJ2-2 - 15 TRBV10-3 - CAISNTRVGTGELFF TGTGCCATCAGTAATACTAGGGTAGGCACCGGGGAGCTGTTTTTT
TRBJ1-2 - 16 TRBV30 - CAWSWAWASGSSGYTF TGTGCCTGGAGTTGGGCCTGGGCATCGGGGTCCTCTGGCTACACCTTC
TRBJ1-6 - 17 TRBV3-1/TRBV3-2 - CASSLQSDRLRNSPLHF TGTGCCAGCAGCCTTCAATCCGACAGATTAAGAAATTCACCCCTCCACTTT
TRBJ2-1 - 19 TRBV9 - CASSLGPGLATPPLDEQFF TGTGCCAGCAGCTTAGGGCCTGGACTCGCCACCCCACCCTTGGATGAGCAGTTCTTC
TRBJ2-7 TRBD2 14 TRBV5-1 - CARRGLGGCYEQYF TGCGCCAGAAGGGGACTAGGTGGATGCTACGAGCAGTACTTC
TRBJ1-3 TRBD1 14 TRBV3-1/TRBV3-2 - CASSTGVPGNTIYF TGTGCCAGCAGCACAGGGGTTCCTGGAAACACCATATATTTT
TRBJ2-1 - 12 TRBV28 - CASSSLVAEQFF TGTGCCAGCAGTTCTCTAGTGGCTGAGCAGTTCTTC
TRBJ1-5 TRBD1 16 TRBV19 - CASRNQGAGSNQPQHF TGTGCCAGTAGAAACCAGGGGGCGGGGAGCAATCAGCCCCAGCATTTT
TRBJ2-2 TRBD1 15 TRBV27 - CASSLRTGDTGELFF TGTGCCAGCAGTTTAAGGACAGGGGACACCGGGGAGCTGTTTTTT
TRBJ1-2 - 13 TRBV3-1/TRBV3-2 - CASSEPGPYGYTF TGTGCCAGCAGCGAACCAGGGCCCTATGGCTACACCTTC
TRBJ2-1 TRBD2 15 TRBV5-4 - CASSLEREGDNEQFF TGTGCCAGCAGCTTGGAGCGGGAGGGAGACAATGAGCAGTTCTTC
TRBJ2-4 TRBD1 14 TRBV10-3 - CAIGGQGDDESVYF TGTGCCATCGGCGGACAGGGGGACGATGAAAGTGTGTACTTC
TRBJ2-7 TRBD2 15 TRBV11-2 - CASSFFTSGTYEQYF TGTGCCAGCAGCTTTTTTACTAGCGGCACCTACGAGCAGTACTTC
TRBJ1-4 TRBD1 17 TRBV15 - CATRPRTGQGGNEKLFF TGTGCCACCAGACCTCGAACCGGACAGGGCGGTAATGAAAAACTGTTTTTT
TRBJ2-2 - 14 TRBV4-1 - CASSPREGTGELFF TGCGCCAGCAGCCCCAGAGAGGGAACCGGGGAGCTGTTTTTT
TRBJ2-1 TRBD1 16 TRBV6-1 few CASSEVRGGPNNEQFF TGTGCCAGCAGTGAAGTTAGAGGGGGCCCTAACAATGAGCAGTTCTTC
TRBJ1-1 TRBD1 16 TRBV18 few CASSPEIGGMNTEAFF TGTGCCAGCTCACCCGAAATAGGGGGCATGAACACTGAAGCTTTCTTT
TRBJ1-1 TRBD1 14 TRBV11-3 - CASSSRQGATEAFF TGTGCCAGCAGCTCCAGACAGGGGGCAACTGAAGCTTTCTTT
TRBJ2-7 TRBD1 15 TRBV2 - CASSEDRVSFYEQYF TGTGCCAGCAGTGAGGACAGGGTTTCATTCTACGAGCAGTACTTC
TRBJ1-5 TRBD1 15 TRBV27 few CASSPGQGGNQPQHF TGTGCCAGCAGTCCCGGACAGGGTGGCAATCAGCCCCAGCATTTT
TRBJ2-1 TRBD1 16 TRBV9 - CASSATGGDSYNEQFF TGTGCCAGCAGCGCTACAGGGGGCGACTCCTACAATGAGCAGTTCTTC
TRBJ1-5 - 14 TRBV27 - CASKKIGGGRPQHF TGTGCCAGCAAGAAGATTGGGGGAGGTCGGCCCCAGCATTTT